This is a list of T cell receptor beta chains from one sample in a study of T cell responses to AZD1222 COVID-19 vaccine. TCRdb keeps only in-frame clones here, not all; method: immunoSEQ multiplex PCR. This table holds 120,000 to 150,000 clones, about 90% found once. Sequenced material: peripheral blood, taken on day 0 of AZD1222 vaccination. These receptors were obtained from an adult in good health. Both conserved end residues are part of each CDR3. A D gene is named only where the DNA matches it firmly. Where a row states a size, it is once, few, many or the class of an expanded clone; other rows omit it.

abundance: NA
j_gene: TRBJ1-1
v_gene: TRBV19
d_gene: NA
CDR3nt: TGTGCCAGTAGTCCTGTGAAGGGGGAAGGTTGGAGCACTGAAGCTTTCTTT
CDR3aa: CASSPVKGEGWSTEAFF

abundance: NA
j_gene: TRBJ1-4
v_gene: TRBV5-5
d_gene: TRBD1
CDR3nt: TGTGCCAGCAGCCTGGGACAGATAAATGAAAAACTGTTTTTT
CDR3aa: CASSLGQINEKLFF

abundance: NA
j_gene: TRBJ2-1
v_gene: TRBV25-1
d_gene: NA
CDR3nt: TGTGCCAGCAGTGAGGGCTACGGAGCGCTGGGGAATGAGCAGTTCTTC
CDR3aa: CASSEGYGALGNEQFF

abundance: NA
j_gene: TRBJ1-3
v_gene: TRBV6-5
d_gene: NA
CDR3nt: TGTGCCAGCAGTTACTCAGGGGCTGGAAACACCATATATTTT
CDR3aa: CASSYSGAGNTIYF

abundance: NA
j_gene: TRBJ2-5
v_gene: TRBV28
d_gene: NA
CDR3nt: TGTGCCAGCAGTGGAGGGACACACCAGGGGCAAGAGACCCAGTACTTC
CDR3aa: CASSGGTHQGQETQYF

abundance: NA
j_gene: TRBJ1-6
v_gene: TRBV4-2
d_gene: NA
CDR3nt: TGTGCCAGCAGCCAAGATGAGGGGAGAGGGAATTCACCCCTCCACTTT
CDR3aa: CASSQDEGRGNSPLHF

abundance: NA
j_gene: TRBJ1-5
v_gene: TRBV6-2/TRBV6-3
d_gene: NA
CDR3nt: TGTGCCAGCAGTTACTATATCCCCGGGACAAAAAATCAGCCCCAGCATTTT
CDR3aa: CASSYYIPGTKNQPQHF

abundance: once
j_gene: TRBJ2-2
v_gene: TRBV10-3
d_gene: NA
CDR3nt: TGTGCCATCAGGGGAGTTGGCACCGGGGAGCTGTTTTTT
CDR3aa: CAIRGVGTGELFF

abundance: NA
j_gene: TRBJ1-6
v_gene: TRBV7-8
d_gene: TRBD1
CDR3nt: TGTGCCAGCAGCTCCTTAACGGGACAGGGTTATTCACCCCTCCACTTT
CDR3aa: CASSSLTGQGYSPLHF

abundance: NA
j_gene: TRBJ2-7
v_gene: TRBV7-8
d_gene: NA
CDR3nt: TGTGCCAGCAGCGAGCGCCATGCAGGAGGGCCGAACTTC
CDR3aa: CASSERHAGGPNF

abundance: many
j_gene: TRBJ2-5
v_gene: TRBV25-1
d_gene: NA
CDR3nt: TGTGCCAGCAGTGAATCAGGGCCCCCAGAGACCCAGTACTTC
CDR3aa: CASSESGPPETQYF

abundance: NA
j_gene: TRBJ2-7
v_gene: TRBV3-1/TRBV3-2
d_gene: NA
CDR3nt: TGTGCCACCCGAGGAGGGGGGGCGTGGGAGCAGTACTTC
CDR3aa: CATRGGGAWEQYF

abundance: few
j_gene: TRBJ1-5
v_gene: TRBV28
d_gene: NA
CDR3nt: TGTGCCATAACCGCGGGGGGCGGTCAGCCCCAGCATTTT
CDR3aa: CAITAGGGQPQHF

abundance: NA
j_gene: TRBJ2-3
v_gene: TRBV12-5
d_gene: NA
CDR3nt: TGTGCTAGTGCCACCCCCGGGCTCACTGGAGATACGCAGTATTTT
CDR3aa: CASATPGLTGDTQYF

abundance: NA
j_gene: TRBJ1-2
v_gene: TRBV28
d_gene: NA
CDR3nt: TGTGCCAGCGCGGCCCAGGGCCTTTATGGCTACACCTTC
CDR3aa: CASAAQGLYGYTF

abundance: once
j_gene: TRBJ2-5
v_gene: TRBV15
d_gene: TRBD1
CDR3nt: TGTGCCACCAGCGGGGACAGGGCCAAAGAGACCCAGTACTTC
CDR3aa: CATSGDRAKETQYF

abundance: NA
j_gene: TRBJ2-4
v_gene: TRBV5-1
d_gene: NA
CDR3nt: TGCGCCAGCAGCGTTACCGCCGTTTCCGCCAAAAACATTCAGTACTTC
CDR3aa: CASSVTAVSAKNIQYF

abundance: NA
j_gene: TRBJ2-7
v_gene: TRBV3-1/TRBV3-2
d_gene: TRBD2
CDR3nt: TGTGCCAGCAGCCAAGAGGTCTCAACTAGCGGGGGGCTGGTTACCAGCGAGCAGTACTTC
CDR3aa: CASSQEVSTSGGLVTSEQYF

abundance: NA
j_gene: TRBJ2-3
v_gene: TRBV12-3/TRBV12-4
d_gene: NA
CDR3nt: TGTGCCAGCAGTCCCCGTGCGGATACGCAGTATTTT
CDR3aa: CASSPRADTQYF

abundance: NA
j_gene: TRBJ2-5
v_gene: TRBV9
d_gene: TRBD1
CDR3nt: TGTGCCAGCAGCGTAGCAGACAGGGGTTCTCAAGAGACCCAGTACTTC
CDR3aa: CASSVADRGSQETQYF

abundance: NA
j_gene: TRBJ1-5
v_gene: TRBV10-3
d_gene: TRBD1
CDR3nt: TGTGCCATCAGTGAAAAGGGGGCTGGACAGCCCCAGCATTTT
CDR3aa: CAISEKGAGQPQHF

abundance: NA
j_gene: TRBJ2-2
v_gene: TRBV7-2
d_gene: NA
CDR3nt: TGTGCCAGCAGCTTAGCATGGGAGGCCGGGGAGCTGTTTTTT
CDR3aa: CASSLAWEAGELFF

abundance: NA
j_gene: TRBJ2-7
v_gene: TRBV10-2
d_gene: NA
CDR3nt: TGCGCCAGCAGTAGTACTAGGGCGCGAGGCGAGCAGTACTTC
CDR3aa: CASSSTRARGEQYF

abundance: NA
j_gene: TRBJ1-5
v_gene: TRBV19
d_gene: TRBD1
CDR3nt: TGTGCCAGTAGTGCAACAGGGACAGTATATCAGCCCCAGCATTTT
CDR3aa: CASSATGTVYQPQHF

abundance: NA
j_gene: TRBJ2-2
v_gene: TRBV19
d_gene: NA
CDR3nt: TGTGCCAGTAGTATACGGTCGGGGACTCGAACCGGGGAGCTGTTTTTT
CDR3aa: CASSIRSGTRTGELFF

abundance: NA
j_gene: TRBJ1-1
v_gene: TRBV21-1
d_gene: NA
CDR3nt: TGTGCCAGCAGCAAAAAACGTAGGAACACTGAAGCTTTCTTT
CDR3aa: CASSKKRRNTEAFF

abundance: NA
j_gene: TRBJ1-1
v_gene: TRBV7-9
d_gene: NA
CDR3nt: TGTGCCAGCAGCCCGCCGCACAGGGAAACTGAAGCTTTCTTT
CDR3aa: CASSPPHRETEAFF

abundance: NA
j_gene: TRBJ2-7
v_gene: TRBV19
d_gene: NA
CDR3nt: TGTGCCAGTAGCGGGAACAGCAACGAGCAGTACTTC
CDR3aa: CASSGNSNEQYF

abundance: NA
j_gene: TRBJ2-5
v_gene: TRBV6-2/TRBV6-3
d_gene: TRBD2
CDR3nt: TGTGCCAGCAGTTACTCGACTAGCGGGGGGCGAGTAGAGACCCAGTACTTC
CDR3aa: CASSYSTSGGRVETQYF

abundance: NA
j_gene: TRBJ1-1
v_gene: TRBV7-9
d_gene: NA
CDR3nt: TGTGCCAGCAGCCCCTTATTGGGGCAGGACACTGAAGCTTTCTTT
CDR3aa: CASSPLLGQDTEAFF

abundance: NA
j_gene: TRBJ2-2
v_gene: TRBV4-2
d_gene: TRBD2
CDR3nt: TGTGCCAGCAGCCAAGGAACTAGCGACACCGGGGAGCTGTTTTTT
CDR3aa: CASSQGTSDTGELFF

abundance: NA
j_gene: TRBJ2-3
v_gene: TRBV5-1
d_gene: TRBD1
CDR3nt: TGCGCCAGCAGCTTAACAGGGGGGGATACGCAGTATTTT
CDR3aa: CASSLTGGDTQYF

abundance: once
j_gene: TRBJ2-1
v_gene: TRBV5-1
d_gene: NA
CDR3nt: TGCGCCAGCAGCTCTGGGGCGGCGGATGAGCAGTTCTTC
CDR3aa: CASSSGAADEQFF

abundance: once
j_gene: TRBJ1-4
v_gene: TRBV7-9
d_gene: NA
CDR3nt: TGTGCCAGCAGCTTAGGGTGGGAAGAAAAACTGTTTTTT
CDR3aa: CASSLGWEEKLFF

abundance: NA
j_gene: TRBJ2-1
v_gene: TRBV19
d_gene: NA
CDR3nt: TGTGCCAGTACCCGGCAGGGATCCTACAATGAGCAGTTCTTC
CDR3aa: CASTRQGSYNEQFF

abundance: NA
j_gene: TRBJ2-2
v_gene: TRBV18
d_gene: TRBD2
CDR3nt: TGTGCCAGCTCACCCTCAAGACTAGCGGGATTAGACACCGGGGAGCTGTTTTTT
CDR3aa: CASSPSRLAGLDTGELFF

abundance: NA
j_gene: TRBJ2-3
v_gene: TRBV5-1
d_gene: NA
CDR3nt: TGCGCCAGCAGCTTGGAGGGCACGGGCACAGATACGCAGTATTTT
CDR3aa: CASSLEGTGTDTQYF

abundance: NA
j_gene: TRBJ2-7
v_gene: TRBV4-2
d_gene: NA
CDR3nt: TGTGCCAGCAGTAGTGCGGGGAGAGAGGGCGAGCAGTACTTC
CDR3aa: CASSSAGREGEQYF

abundance: NA
j_gene: TRBJ1-5
v_gene: TRBV6-5
d_gene: NA
CDR3nt: TGTGCCAGCAGTTACTCGTGGACTGATCAGCCCCAGCATTTT
CDR3aa: CASSYSWTDQPQHF

abundance: NA
j_gene: TRBJ1-5
v_gene: TRBV5-6
d_gene: NA
CDR3nt: TGTGCCAGCAGCTTGCAGGGAAACGGCAATCAGCCCCAGCATTTT
CDR3aa: CASSLQGNGNQPQHF

abundance: NA
j_gene: TRBJ1-3
v_gene: TRBV28
d_gene: NA
CDR3nt: TGTGCCAGCAGAGCCGCCAGGGCCCTCTCTGGAAACACCATATATTTT
CDR3aa: CASRAARALSGNTIYF

abundance: few
j_gene: TRBJ1-2
v_gene: TRBV3-1/TRBV3-2
d_gene: NA
CDR3nt: TGTGCCAGCAGCCAACGACAGCAGACGGGCTACACCTTC
CDR3aa: CASSQRQQTGYTF

abundance: NA
j_gene: TRBJ2-3
v_gene: TRBV5-1
d_gene: NA
CDR3nt: TGCGCCAGCAGCCCGACAGGCCCCCAAGCCGATACGCAGTATTTT
CDR3aa: CASSPTGPQADTQYF

abundance: NA
j_gene: TRBJ2-6
v_gene: TRBV3-1/TRBV3-2
d_gene: NA
CDR3nt: TGTGCCAGCAGCCAAGTTTCTGGGGCCAACGTCCTGACTTTC
CDR3aa: CASSQVSGANVLTF

abundance: NA
j_gene: TRBJ2-7
v_gene: TRBV29-1
d_gene: TRBD2
CDR3nt: TGCAGCGCTGAAGGGCTAGCGGGAGACTACGAGCAGTACTTC
CDR3aa: CSAEGLAGDYEQYF

abundance: NA
j_gene: TRBJ1-1
v_gene: TRBV28
d_gene: NA
CDR3nt: TGTGCCAGCAGTTTACGGGGAAAAACTGAAGCTTTCTTT
CDR3aa: CASSLRGKTEAFF

abundance: NA
j_gene: TRBJ1-6
v_gene: TRBV12-5
d_gene: NA
CDR3nt: TGTGCTAGTGGTTTGGGACAGGCAGATTCACCCCTCCACTTT
CDR3aa: CASGLGQADSPLHF

abundance: NA
j_gene: TRBJ1-1
v_gene: TRBV21-1
d_gene: NA
CDR3nt: TGTGCCAGCAGCAAAGGGATAGGGGTCGTCGGGGGCACTGAAGCTTTCTTT
CDR3aa: CASSKGIGVVGGTEAFF

abundance: NA
j_gene: TRBJ1-2
v_gene: TRBV19
d_gene: NA
CDR3nt: TGTGCCAGTAGGTTGCCAGGGGAAGCTAACTATGGCTACACCTTC
CDR3aa: CASRLPGEANYGYTF

abundance: NA
j_gene: TRBJ2-4
v_gene: TRBV24-1
d_gene: NA
CDR3nt: TGTGCCACCAGTGAAGGAGGGGCCAAAAACATTCAGTACTTC
CDR3aa: CATSEGGAKNIQYF

abundance: NA
j_gene: TRBJ1-5
v_gene: TRBV6-2/TRBV6-3
d_gene: TRBD1
CDR3nt: TGTGCCAGCAGTTCTCCGGGACAGGGGTCTTATCAGCCCCAGCATTTT
CDR3aa: CASSSPGQGSYQPQHF

abundance: NA
j_gene: TRBJ1-6
v_gene: TRBV5-4
d_gene: NA
CDR3nt: TGTGCCAGCAGTGAGAGGGTTTTAGGTTCACCCCTCCACTTT
CDR3aa: CASSERVLGSPLHF

abundance: NA
j_gene: TRBJ2-1
v_gene: TRBV27
d_gene: NA
CDR3nt: TGTGCCAGCAGGGGCTCGGGACGGATAAACAATGAGCAGTTCTTC
CDR3aa: CASRGSGRINNEQFF